These 21 T cell receptor beta chains were all obtained from the same sample, sequenced in a study of early T cells in non-severe SARS-CoV-2 infection. MiXCR was run by TCRdb on the 5' RACE reads, yielding one entry per CDR3 protein. Of about 100,000 distinct CDR3 sequences in the sample, about 13% are singletons; the top ten hold around 2.4%. Specimen: whole blood. The receptor source for this set is an adult who was a healthcare worker with PCR-confirmed SARS-CoV-2 infection or an uninfected control (not recorded which).

This clonotype was seen more than once but under ten times. Here the CDR3 omits its conserved ending phenylalanine or tryptophan, so a read error is the likely source. The V call is TRBV12-3 or TRBV12-4, the J call TRBJ2-1, with D perhaps matching TRBD2 (5 bases). Trimming took 1 base from V and 12 from J, leaving 10 bases between them. The CDR3 totals 12 residues. The CDR3 reads CASSLERAGQFS. DNA of the CDR3: TGTGCCAGCAGTTTAGAGAGGGCAGGGCAGTTCTCC.

CDR3 bases: TGTGCCAGCAGTTACTCTCGCGCGCGAGTGAGCTCCTACAATGAGCAGTTCTTC. Translated, it gives CASSYSRARVSSYNEQFF. The chain is built from TRBV6-6 and TRBJ2-1, with unresolved D. V lost 0 bases and J 0 bases, leaving 15 bases between the germline ends. The CDR3 totals 18 residues. Germline-derived CDR1 and CDR2 are MNHNY and SVGAGI (reference sequence).

This clonotype was detected only a few times. The genes are TRBV20-1 and TRBJ1-2, with D perhaps TRBD1 (6 bases). The CDR3 consists of 13 residues. V dropped 1 base and J dropped 2 bases, with 8 bases sitting between them. CDR1 is DFQATT, CDR2 SNEGSKA, per germline (reference sequence). The CDR3 protein is CSARAGHNYGYTF. In nucleotides, the CDR3 is TGCAGTGCTAGAGCGGGACACAACTATGGCTACACCTTC.

The chain joins TRBV7-9 to TRBJ1-4; possible D gene TRBD1, 5 bases. CDR1 SEHNR and CDR2 FQNEAQ come from the germline V gene (reference sequence). V shed 1 base and J shed 8 bases, with 17 bases lying between them. The CDR3 spans 16 residues. The CDR3 protein is CASSLGGARRGEKLFF. The CDR3 nucleotides read TGTGCCAGCAGCTTAGGAGGGGCTCGGAGAGGAGAAAAACTGTTTTTT.

This clonotype has only a few counts. V and J are TRBV7-6 and TRBJ2-2; D might be TRBD1 or TRBD2, each matching 6 bases. CDR1 and CDR2 (germline): SGHVS, FNYEAQ. The CDR3 consists of 14 residues. The ends were cut back, 5 bases at V and 1 base at J, with 8 bases in the middle. CDR3 coding DNA: TGTGCCAGCAGCGGAGGGGGGAACACCGGGGAGCTGTTTTTT. Its translation is CASSGGGNTGELFF.

This clonotype was detected ten times or more. This chain uses TRBV11-2 with TRBJ2-2; 8 bases map to TRBD1. V gave up 3 bases and J gave up 6 bases; unmatched junction bases: 0. Germline V gene data show CDR1 as SGHAT and CDR2 as FQNNGV. The CDR3 consists of 13 residues. This CDR3 reads CASSFRGPGELFF. CDR3 coding DNA: TGTGCCAGCAGCTTCAGGGGGCCCGGGGAGCTGTTTTTT.

This clonotype has ten or more counts. In DNA, the CDR3 is TGCAGTGCTAGGGAGGGCGGACGTCGTTCCTACAATGAGCAGTTCTTC. This encodes CSAREGGRRSYNEQFF. The chain carries TRBV20-1 and TRBJ2-1, with TRBD2 as a possible D gene (6 bases). Trimming removed 3 bases from V and 1 base from J, with 16 bases in between. The length of the CDR3 is 16 residues. The germline V gene encodes CDR1 DFQATT and CDR2 SNEGSKA (reference sequence).

This clonotype was detected only a few times. The chain links TRBV5-1 to TRBJ2-6; D ambiguous. The CDR3 is made up of 15 amino acids. Germline V lookup: CDR1 SGHRS, CDR2 YFSETQ. V was shortened by 5 bases and J by 0 bases, with 9 bases between the two germline ends. The CDR3 DNA is TGCGCCAGCAGTCTACTTCTCTCTGGGGCCAACGTCCTGACTTTC. It translates to CASSLLLSGANVLTF. The whole variable domain, filled in from reference TRBV5-1 and TRBJ2-6, reads KAGVTQTPRYLIKTRGQQVTLSCSPISGHRSVSWYQQTPGQGLQFLFEYFSETQRNKGNFPGRFSGRQFSNSRSEMNVSTLELGDSALYLCASSLLLSGANVLTFGAGSRLTVL.

V and J are TRBV20-1 and TRBJ2-1; TRBD2 matches 13 bases. The junction had 10 bases not matched to a gene; V was cut back by 6 bases and J by 8 bases. The CDR3 is 15 amino acids. Germline CDR1 reads DFQATT; CDR2 reads SNEGSKA (reference sequence). As DNA, the CDR3 is TGCAGTGCAACTAGCGGGGGGGATAAGAGCGATGAGCAGTTCTTC. Amino acid sequence: CSATSGGDKSDEQFF.

This clonotype occurred a few times. The chain uses TRBV12-3 or TRBV12-4 and TRBJ1-2; D not resolved. Trimming shortened V by 5 bases and J by 1 base, and 20 bases separated the two germline ends. The length of the CDR3 is 17 residues. The CDR3: CASSLTSGWDGNYGYTF. As DNA, the CDR3 is TGTGCCAGCAGTCTTACGTCTGGATGGGATGGTAACTATGGCTACACCTTC.

This clonotype was detected only a few times. V usage is TRBV28 and J usage is TRBJ2-3; no firm D call. Germline-derived CDR1 and CDR2 are MDHEN and SYDVKM. The ends were cut back, 5 bases at V and 11 bases at J, with 17 bases in the middle. The CDR3 is 13 amino acids. CDR3 DNA: TGTGCCAGCAGTCCCCCCCGGGCAATGGGGCAGTATTTT. It encodes CASSPPRAMGQYF.

This chain uses TRBV7-8 with TRBJ1-4, with D possibly being TRBD1 (6 bases). V shed 5 bases and J shed 6 bases, with 19 bases lying between them. Germline-derived CDR1 and CDR2 are SGHVS and FQNEAQ. CDR3 size: 16 residues. The CDR3 DNA follows: TGTGCCAGCAGCCCACTGACAGGACCGGTGGATGAAAAACTGTTTTTT. The encoded protein is CASSPLTGPVDEKLFF.

The chain recombines TRBV6-2 or TRBV6-3 with TRBJ1-1; 7 nucleotides line up with TRBD1. This CDR3 spans 14 amino acids. The V segment lost 6 bases and the J segment 5 bases; nucleotides outside the gene matches: 9. The germline V gene has CDR1 MNHEY and CDR2 SVGEGT. This chain's CDR3 is CASSDRVLVTEAFF. The CDR3 nucleotides are TGTGCCAGCAGCGACAGGGTCCTGGTAACTGAAGCTTTCTTT.

This clonotype was observed a handful of times. The chain uses TRBV2 and TRBJ2-3; 13 bases line up with TRBD2. Germline CDR1 SNHLY, CDR2 FYNNEI. CDR3 size: 16 residues. J gave up 6 bases and V 3 bases, and 6 bases lay outside the gene matches. CDR3 nucleotide sequence: TGTGCCAGCAGTGACCCGACTAGCGGGGGGACTGATACGCAGTATTTT. Amino acids: CASSDPTSGGTDTQYF.

This clonotype was picked up many times. The rearrangement joins TRBV20-1 to TRBJ2-1, with 8 bases fitting TRBD2. The CDR3 is 14 amino acids. The V segment lost 5 bases and the J segment 4 bases; nucleotides outside the gene matches: 7. CDR1 is DFQATT, CDR2 SNEGSKA, per germline (reference sequence). In DNA, the CDR3 is TGCAGTGCTCTACGGGGGGGAGATTACAATGAGCAGTTCTTC. It encodes CSALRGGDYNEQFF.

This clonotype was counted only a few times. This chain connects TRBV6-5 to TRBJ2-2; 12 nucleotides match TRBD1. CDR3 length: 15 residues. The germline V gene encodes CDR1 MNHEY and CDR2 SVGAGI. The J segment lost 7 bases and the V segment lost 6 bases, leaving 6 bases of the junction unmatched. CDR3 DNA: TGTGCCAGCAGGGGACAGGGGGCGAAAGGCGGGGAGCTGTTTTTT. Protein: CASRGQGAKGGELFF.

The chain joins TRBV29-1 to TRBJ2-2; weak D call: TRBD1 (6 bases). The V gene's germline CDR1 is SQVTM and CDR2 ANQGSEA. V lost 3 bases and J lost 5, with 10 bases in between. The CDR3 loop spans 13 amino acids. In nucleotides, the CDR3 is TGCAGCGTTGACCGGCAGGGGACCGGGGAGCTGTTTTTT. It encodes CSVDRQGTGELFF.

Only a few counts were recorded for this clonotype. The chain couples TRBV7-8 to TRBJ1-3; D ambiguous. The CDR3 has 13 amino acids. The V end was cut by 6 bases, the J end by 3 bases, with 9 bases between. Looked up from germline, CDR1 is SGHVS and CDR2 is FQNEAQ. In nucleotides, the CDR3 is TGTGCCAGCAGGACCGGGGTTGGAAACACCATATATTTT. Its translation is CASRTGVGNTIYF. The full variable domain, rest sourced from reference TRBV7-8 and TRBJ1-3, is GAGVSQSPRYKVAKRGQDVALRCDPISGHVSLFWYQQALGQGPEFLTYFQNEAQLDKSGLPSDRFFAERPEGSVSTLKIQRTQQEDSAVYLCASRTGVGNTIYFGEGSWLTVV.

The chain employs TRBV4-2 and TRBJ2-6; D not certain. The CDR3 covers 16 residues. V was shortened by 1 base and J by 0 bases, with 7 bases between the two germline ends. Germline-derived CDR1 and CDR2 are LGHNA and YNFKEQ. DNA for the CDR3: TGTGCCAGCAGCCAAGTGGTGGTCTCTGGGGCCAACGTCCTGACTTTC. Amino acids: CASSQVVVSGANVLTF.

This clonotype came up many times. The V and J genes are TRBV4-3 and TRBJ2-3, with 7 bases fitting TRBD2. The germline V gene has CDR1 LGHNA and CDR2 YSLEER. CDR3 length: 15 amino acids. V lost 5 bases, J lost 8 bases, and 13 bases stayed unmatched. The CDR3 is CASSSTTSPAGTQYF. The CDR3 DNA reads as TGCGCCAGCAGCTCGACGACTAGCCCGGCGGGTACGCAGTATTTT.

This clonotype was found a few times. This chain uses TRBV3-1 with TRBJ2-1, with 8 bases aligning to TRBD2. Germline lookup yields CDR1 LGHDT and CDR2 YNNKEL (reference sequence). The CDR3 is 16 residues long. The V segment lost 1 base and the J segment 8 bases; nucleotides outside the gene matches: 10. This CDR3 is CASSQGEQRGWHEQFF. In nucleotides, the CDR3 is TGTGCCAGCAGCCAAGGGGAACAGCGGGGGTGGCATGAGCAGTTCTTC.